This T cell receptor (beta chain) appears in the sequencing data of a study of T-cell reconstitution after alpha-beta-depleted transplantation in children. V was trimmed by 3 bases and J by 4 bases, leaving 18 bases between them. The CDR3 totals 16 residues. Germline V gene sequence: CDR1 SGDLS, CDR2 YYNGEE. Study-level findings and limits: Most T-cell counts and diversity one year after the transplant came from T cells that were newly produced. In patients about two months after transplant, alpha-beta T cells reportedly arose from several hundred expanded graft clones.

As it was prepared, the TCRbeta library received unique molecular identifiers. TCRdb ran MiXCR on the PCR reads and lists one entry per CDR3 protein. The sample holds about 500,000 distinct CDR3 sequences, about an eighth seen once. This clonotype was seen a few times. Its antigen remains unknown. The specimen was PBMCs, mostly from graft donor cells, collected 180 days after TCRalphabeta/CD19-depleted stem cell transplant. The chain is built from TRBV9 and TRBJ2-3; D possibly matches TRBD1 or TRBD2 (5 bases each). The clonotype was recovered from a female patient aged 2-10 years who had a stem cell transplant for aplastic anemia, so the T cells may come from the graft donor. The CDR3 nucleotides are TGTGCCAGCAGCGCGGGACCCCCCCTCTACGCAGATACGCAGTATTTT. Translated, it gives CASSAGPPLYADTQYF.